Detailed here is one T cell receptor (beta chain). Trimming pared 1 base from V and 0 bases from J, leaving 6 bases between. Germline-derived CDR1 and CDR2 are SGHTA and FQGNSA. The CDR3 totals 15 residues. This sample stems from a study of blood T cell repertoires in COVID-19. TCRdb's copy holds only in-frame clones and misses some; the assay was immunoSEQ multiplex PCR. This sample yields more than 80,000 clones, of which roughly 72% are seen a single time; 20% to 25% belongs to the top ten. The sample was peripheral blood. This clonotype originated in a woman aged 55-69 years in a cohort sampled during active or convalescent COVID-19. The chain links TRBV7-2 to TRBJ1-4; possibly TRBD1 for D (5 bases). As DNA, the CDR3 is TGTGCCAGCAGCTTAGTAGGGGCAACTAATGAAAAACTGTTTTTT. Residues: CASSLVGATNEKLFF.